This T cell receptor (beta chain) came from a study of control samples from healthy donors and cancer patients. The repertoire was sequenced with immunoSEQ multiplex PCR; TCRdb's copy has only in-frame clones and lacks some. The sample has roughly 100,000 clones, 80% to 90% seen once; the top ten hold approximately 13%. The CDR3 sequence is 17 residues long. Per germline, CDR1 ENHRY and CDR2 SYGVKD. J lost 1 base, V lost 5 bases, and 13 bases had no gene match. This clone came up once. The receptor was isolated from a woman in her forties or fifties in good health. The rearrangement uses TRBV10-3 and TRBJ1-1; TRBD1 aligns across 7 bases. The source material was blood. CDR3 nucleotide sequence: TGTGCCATCAGTAACGGAAGAAAAGGGACAGCGAACACTGAAGCTTTCTTT. Translating it yields CAISNGRKGTANTEAFF.